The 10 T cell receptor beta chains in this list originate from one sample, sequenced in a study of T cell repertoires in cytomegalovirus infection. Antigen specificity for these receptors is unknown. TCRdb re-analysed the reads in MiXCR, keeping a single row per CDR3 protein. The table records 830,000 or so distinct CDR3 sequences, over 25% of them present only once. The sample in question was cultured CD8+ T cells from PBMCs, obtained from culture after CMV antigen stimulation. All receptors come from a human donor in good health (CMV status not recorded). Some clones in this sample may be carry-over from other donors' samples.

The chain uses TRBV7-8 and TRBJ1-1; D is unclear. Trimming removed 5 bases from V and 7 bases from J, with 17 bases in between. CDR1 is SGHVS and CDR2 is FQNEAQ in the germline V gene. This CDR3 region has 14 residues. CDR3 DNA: TGTGCCAGCAGCCCGAAGGCGGGAACAATTGAAGCTTTCTTT. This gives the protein CASSPKAGTIEAFF.

CDR3 nucleotides: TGCGCCAGCAGTGATAGTTGGGCAGGCGCTCCATATGGCTACACCTTC. Encoded protein: CASSDSWAGAPYGYTF. This chain connects TRBV10-2 to TRBJ1-2; D unresolved. Germline V gene data show CDR1 as WSHSY and CDR2 as SAAADI. The length of the CDR3 is 16 residues. V was clipped by 3 bases and J by 5 bases, with 19 bases between them.

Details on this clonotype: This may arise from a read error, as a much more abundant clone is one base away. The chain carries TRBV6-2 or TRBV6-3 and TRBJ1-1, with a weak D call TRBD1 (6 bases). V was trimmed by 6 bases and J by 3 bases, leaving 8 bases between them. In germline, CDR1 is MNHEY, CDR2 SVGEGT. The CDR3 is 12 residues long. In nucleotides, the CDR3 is TGTGCCAGCAGACCAGGGGACACTGAAGCTTTCTTT. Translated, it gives CASRPGDTEAFF.

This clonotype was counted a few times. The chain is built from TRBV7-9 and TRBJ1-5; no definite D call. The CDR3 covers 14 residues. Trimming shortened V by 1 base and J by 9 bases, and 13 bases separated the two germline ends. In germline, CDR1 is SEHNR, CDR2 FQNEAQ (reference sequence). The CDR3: CASSLDSRIMPQHF. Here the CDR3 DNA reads TGTGCCAGCAGCTTAGACAGCCGGATCATGCCCCAGCATTTT. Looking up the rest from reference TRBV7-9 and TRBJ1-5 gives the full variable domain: DTGVSQNPRHKITKRGQNVTFRCDPISEHNRLYWYRQTLGQGPEFLTYFQNEAQLEKSRLLSDRFSAERPKGSFSTLEIQRTEQGDSAMYLCASSLDSRIMPQHFGDGTRLSIL.

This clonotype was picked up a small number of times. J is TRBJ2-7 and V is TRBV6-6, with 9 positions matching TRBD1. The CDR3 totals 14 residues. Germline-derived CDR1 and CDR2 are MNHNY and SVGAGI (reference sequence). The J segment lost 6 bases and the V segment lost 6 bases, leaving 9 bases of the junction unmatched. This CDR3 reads CASSSRWDRVEQYV. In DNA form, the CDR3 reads TGTGCCAGCAGCTCCCGTTGGGACAGGGTCGAGCAGTACGTC.

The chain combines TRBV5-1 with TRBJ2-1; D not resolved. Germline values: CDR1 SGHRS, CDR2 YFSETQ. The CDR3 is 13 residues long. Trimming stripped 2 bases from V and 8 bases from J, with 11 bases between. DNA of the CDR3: TGCGCCAGCAGCTTTCCCCTTGGGGATGAGCAGTTCTTC. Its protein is CASSFPLGDEQFF.

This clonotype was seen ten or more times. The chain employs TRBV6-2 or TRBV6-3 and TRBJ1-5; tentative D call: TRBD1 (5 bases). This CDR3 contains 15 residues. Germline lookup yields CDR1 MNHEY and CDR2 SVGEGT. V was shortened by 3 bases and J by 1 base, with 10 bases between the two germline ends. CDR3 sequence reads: CASSYVGGSNQPQHF. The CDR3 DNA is TGTGCCAGCAGTTATGTGGGGGGAAGCAATCAGCCCCAGCATTTT.

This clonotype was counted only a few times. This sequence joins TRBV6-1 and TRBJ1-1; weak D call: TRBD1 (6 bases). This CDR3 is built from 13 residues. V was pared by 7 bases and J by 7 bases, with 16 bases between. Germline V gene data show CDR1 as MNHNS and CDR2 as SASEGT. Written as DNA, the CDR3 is TGTGCCAGCACCGAACGGGGGGCCATTGAAGCTTTCTTT. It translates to CASTERGAIEAFF.

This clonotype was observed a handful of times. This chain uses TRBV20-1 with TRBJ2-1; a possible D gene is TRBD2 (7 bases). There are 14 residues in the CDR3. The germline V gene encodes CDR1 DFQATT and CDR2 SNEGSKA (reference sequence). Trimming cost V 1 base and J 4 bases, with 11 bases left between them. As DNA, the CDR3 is TGCAGTGCTAGAGGGCGGGGGCTATACAATGAGCAGTTCTTC. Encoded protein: CSARGRGLYNEQFF.

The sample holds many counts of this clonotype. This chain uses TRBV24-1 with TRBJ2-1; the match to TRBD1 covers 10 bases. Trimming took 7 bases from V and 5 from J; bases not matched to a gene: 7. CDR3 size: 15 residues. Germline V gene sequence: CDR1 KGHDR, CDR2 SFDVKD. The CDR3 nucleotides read TGTGCCACCAGGGGGGACGGGACAGGGGACAATGAGCAGTTCTTC. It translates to CATRGDGTGDNEQFF.